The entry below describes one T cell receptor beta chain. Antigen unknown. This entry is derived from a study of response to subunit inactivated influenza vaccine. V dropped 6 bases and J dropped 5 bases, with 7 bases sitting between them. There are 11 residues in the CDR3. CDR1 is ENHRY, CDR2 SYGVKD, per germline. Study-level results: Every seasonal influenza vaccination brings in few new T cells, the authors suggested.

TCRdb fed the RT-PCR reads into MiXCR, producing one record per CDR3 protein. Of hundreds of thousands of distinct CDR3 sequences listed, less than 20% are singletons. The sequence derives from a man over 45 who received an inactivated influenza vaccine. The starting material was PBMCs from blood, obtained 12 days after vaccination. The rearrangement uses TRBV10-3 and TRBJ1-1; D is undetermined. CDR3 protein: CAISDETEAFF. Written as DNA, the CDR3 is TGTGCCATCAGCGACGAAACTGAAGCTTTCTTT.